Following are 11 T cell receptor beta chains from one sample sequenced in a study of T cell responses to AZD1222 COVID-19 vaccine. The data were produced by immunoSEQ multiplex PCR, yet TCRdb's version contains in-frame clones alone and is incomplete. The sample has approximately 140,000 clones, 80% to 95% seen once. Sample: peripheral blood, taken 28 days after the second AZD1222 dose. These receptors all come from an adult who received the AZD1222 COVID-19 vaccine.

The V gene is TRBV7-7, the J gene TRBJ2-2; 9 bases are a match to TRBD2. V dropped 3 bases and J dropped 4; count of bases not matched to a gene: 3. CDR1 is SSHAT, CDR2 FNYEAQ, per germline (reference sequence). This CDR3 comprises 15 residues. The CDR3: CASSLAGGTTGELFF. Here the CDR3 DNA reads TGTGCCAGCAGCTTGGCGGGGGGGACCACCGGGGAGCTGTTTTTT.

The gene calls are TRBV5-6 and TRBJ2-7; possibly TRBD2 for D (6 bases). The CDR3 extends over 14 amino acids. Trimming stripped 0 bases from V and 2 bases from J, with 9 bases between. Germline V gene data show CDR1 as SGHDT and CDR2 as YYEEEE. The CDR3 coding sequence is TGTGCCAGCAGCTTGGCGGGCGGGACCTACGAGCAGTACTTC. Translated: CASSLAGGTYEQYF.

The chain combines TRBV3-1 (or the pseudogene TRBV3-2) with TRBJ2-7; no clear D. The V end lost 1 base, the J end lost 4 bases, and 5 bases lay between the germline ends. This CDR3 contains 12 residues. Per the germline V gene, CDR1 is LGHDT and CDR2 is YNNKEL (reference sequence). The CDR3 loop reads CASSQVMYEQYF. DNA for the CDR3: TGTGCCAGCAGCCAAGTTATGTACGAGCAGTACTTC.

The genes are TRBV19 and TRBJ2-7, with 12 nucleotides matching TRBD1. V shed 8 bases and J 3 bases; nucleotides not matched to a gene: 2. CDR1 LNHDA and CDR2 SQIVND come from the germline V gene (reference sequence). The CDR3 runs 13 residues. The CDR3 nucleotides read TGTGCCAGTGGGACAGGGGGCGGCTACGAGCAGTACTTC. Protein: CASGTGGGYEQYF.

The chain joins TRBV6-5 to TRBJ2-6; no firm D call. The V end lost 0 bases, the J end lost 0 bases, and 6 bases lay between the germline ends. In germline, CDR1 is MNHEY, CDR2 SVGAGI. The CDR3 loop spans 16 amino acids. CDR3 in DNA: TGTGCCAGCAGTTACTCGGTATTCTCTGGGGCCAACGTCCTGACTTTC. Translation: CASSYSVFSGANVLTF.

This clone was counted once. The CDR3 region is CASSPIISMNTEAFF. CDR3 in DNA: TGTGCCAGCTCACCGATAATAAGCATGAACACTGAAGCTTTCTTT. The V gene is TRBV18, the J gene TRBJ1-1, with D hard to call. Trimming took 3 bases from V and 0 from J, leaving 11 bases between them. The CDR3 totals 15 residues. Germline CDR1 KGHSH, CDR2 LQKENI.

In its sample, this clone was seen once. The rearrangement uses TRBV6-5 and TRBJ2-1; TRBD1 is a possible D gene (6 bases). The germline CDR1 and CDR2 sequences are MNHEY and SVGAGI. V shed 6 bases and J shed 5 bases, with 14 bases lying between them. This CDR3 contains 14 residues. The CDR3 reads CASRRETGDNEQFF. The CDR3, as DNA: TGTGCCAGCAGAAGAGAGACAGGAGACAATGAGCAGTTCTTC.

This clone has only a few counts. The V and J genes are TRBV5-4 and TRBJ2-7; D possibly uses TRBD1 or TRBD2 (6 bases each). CDR1 SGHNT and CDR2 YYREEE come from the germline V gene (reference sequence). The CDR3 loop spans 14 amino acids. V was cut by 4 bases and J by 1 base, with 12 bases left in between. The CDR3 reads CASSAGGQSYEQYF. DNA for the CDR3: TGTGCCAGCAGCGCCGGGGGACAATCCTACGAGCAGTACTTC. Full variable domain (outside the CDR3, taken from reference TRBV5-4 and TRBJ2-7): ETGVTQSPTHLIKTRGQQVTLRCSSQSGHNTVSWYQQALGQGPQFIFQYYREEENGRGNFPPRFSGLQFPNYSSELNVNALELDDSALYLCASSAGGQSYEQYFGPGTRLTVT.

This clone has a handful of counts. V and J are TRBV7-9 and TRBJ1-1; D ambiguous. Germline V lookup: CDR1 SEHNR, CDR2 FQNEAQ (reference sequence). This CDR3 is 14 amino acids long. With 5 bases removed from V and 2 bases from J, the gap between germline ends came to 12 bases. CDR3 amino acids: CASSEEGRNTEAFF. The DNA for the CDR3 is TGTGCCAGCAGCGAGGAGGGTAGAAACACTGAAGCTTTCTTT.

This clone was counted a single time. This chain links TRBV15 with TRBJ2-3; 8 nucleotides align to TRBD2. There are 13 residues in the CDR3. Germline V gene sequence: CDR1 LNHNV, CDR2 YYDKDF (reference sequence). Trimming took 8 bases from V and 1 from J; bases not matched to a gene: 2. CDR3 in amino acids: CATRGGRTDTQYF. The CDR3 nucleotides are TGTGCCACCCGGGGGGGCCGCACAGATACGCAGTATTTT.

The chain links TRBV19 to TRBJ1-2; no definite D call. V lost 7 bases and J lost 2, with 17 bases in between. The length of the CDR3 is 15 residues. Germline V CDR1 and CDR2: LNHDA, SQIVND (reference sequence). The CDR3 region has the DNA TGTGCCAGTAAGGACTCGGCAGCGCAAAACTATGGCTACACCTTC. It translates to CASKDSAAQNYGYTF.